The present TCR beta chain was sequenced within a study of glioma-infiltrating T cells. Study-wide context: WHO grade II oligodendrogliomas or astrocytomas, plus non-recurrent WHO grade IV glioblastomas, were sampled. Study-wide points: Tissue-blood divergence was below expectation in non-neoplastic patients, above in gliomas. Shared blood CDR3 signature motifs marked patients with low tissue-blood divergence.

Germline-derived CDR1 and CDR2 are SGHTA and FQGTGA. The J segment lost 6 bases and the V segment lost 4 bases, leaving 7 bases of the junction unmatched. The CDR3 extends over 14 amino acids. A remark on this clonotype: Its cognate antigen is unknown. It may be a read error: a sequence one base away is much more abundant.

TCR alpha and beta CDR3 regions were amplified from RNA using iRepertoire nested multiplex PCR. TCRdb re-called the multiplex PCR reads through MiXCR, storing one row per CDR3 protein. The sample gives roughly 350,000 distinct CDR3 sequences, about two fifths of which show up once; around 12% is in the top ten. This chain connects TRBV7-3 to TRBJ2-3, with 7 bases aligning to TRBD2. Sequencing was carried out using glioma tissue, nonneoplastic brain tissue, or PBMCs (not recorded which). This clonotype originated in a human donor with low-grade glioma or glioblastoma, undergoing nonglioma brain surgery, or in good health (not recorded which). CDR3 DNA sequence: TGTGCCAGCAGCTCTTGGGGGAGGGTCGATACGCAGTATTTT. Protein sequence: CASSSWGRVDTQYF.